The source of this T cell receptor beta chain is a study of T cells in Graves' hyperthyroidism and ophthalmopathy. Study as a whole: Blood was drawn when the patient was first diagnosed and still untreated.

For ophthalmopathy patients, the Clinical Activity Score was at least 3 and the NOSPECS grade at least 4; duration was under 3 months. This clonotype was detected many times. Germline V gene data show CDR1 as DFQATT and CDR2 as SNEGSKA (reference sequence). The CDR3 covers 15 residues. The ends were cut back, 5 bases at V and 6 bases at J, with 22 bases in the middle. TCR beta CDR3 region amplification was performed from RNA transcripts. The HTBI primer set was used in a first-round RT-PCR of the TCR CDR3. MiXCR, applied by TCRdb to the multiplex PCR reads, yields one record per CDR3 protein. Of about 400,000 distinct CDR3 sequences listed, roughly 15% are singletons.

Sequenced material: blood. The genes are TRBV20-1 and TRBJ1-2, with D possibly being TRBD1 (5 bases). The receptor's source is an older woman with Graves' ophthalmopathy. Here the CDR3 reads CSAPGLTAWANGYTF. The CDR3 DNA follows: TGCAGTGCTCCCGGATTGACAGCCTGGGCGAATGGCTACACCTTC.